Below are 9 T cell receptor beta chains sequenced from a single sample in a study of blood T cells in healthy people across ages. For the second PCR, which ran for roughly 6 to 12 cycles, a sample-barcoded 5' primer and a J-beta primer mix were used. Via MiXCR, TCRdb re-called the 5' RACE reads, giving one row per CDR3 protein. The sample has about 640,000 distinct CDR3 sequences; roughly three fifths are singletons. The sequenced sample was blood. The receptors were gathered from a man aged 55 to 70 in good health.

This clonotype was counted only a few times. The CDR3 nucleotides read TGCGCCAGCAGACGAAGGACGGACCGTAGCACAGATACGCAGTATTTT. Translation: CASRRRTDRSTDTQYF. This chain links TRBV5-1 with TRBJ2-3; D not resolved. Trimming left V 5 bases short and J 0 bases short, with 16 bases between. Looked up from germline, CDR1 is SGHRS and CDR2 is YFSETQ. This CDR3 contains 16 residues.

This chain connects TRBV28 to TRBJ2-1, with D possibly matching TRBD2 (5 bases). This CDR3 has 14 amino acids. Germline V gene data show CDR1 as MDHEN and CDR2 as SYDVKM. Trimming cost V 3 bases and J 7 bases, with 13 bases left between them. DNA of the CDR3: TGTGCCAGCAGTTTCGTAGCAGAGGGAAATGAGCAGTTCTTC. It translates to CASSFVAEGNEQFF. Variable domain in full (rest from reference TRBV28 and TRBJ2-1): DVKVTQSSRYLVKRTGEKVFLECVQDMDHENMFWYRQDPGLGLRLIYFSYDVKMKEKGDIPEGYSVSREKKERFSLILESASTNQTSMYLCASSFVAEGNEQFFGPGTRLTVL.

The chain is built from TRBV11-2 and TRBJ1-2; a weak D match, TRBD1 (5 bases). Trimming took 2 bases from V and 7 from J, leaving 17 bases between them. Looked up from germline, CDR1 is SGHAT and CDR2 is FQNNGV. The length of the CDR3 is 15 residues. DNA for the CDR3: TGTGCCAGCAGCTTATTGATCCGGGCAGGGTCTGGCTACACCTTC. Amino acid sequence: CASSLLIRAGSGYTF.

This clonotype has just a few counts. Compared with germline, one end of the junction differs, possibly owing to a read error. The genes are TRBV10-2 and TRBJ1-2, with 7 bases aligning to TRBD1. The CDR3 runs to 15 residues. Germline CDR1 reads WSHSY; CDR2 reads SAAADI. The CDR3 bases are TGTGCCAGCAGTGATTCGTATGGGACAGACAAGTCATGCACCTTC. Its protein product is CASSDSYGTDKSCTF.

This sequence joins TRBV7-9 and TRBJ1-4; D is possibly TRBD1 (5 bases). The ends were cut back, 1 base at V and 5 bases at J, with 17 bases in the middle. The CDR3 is made up of 17 amino acids. The germline CDR1 and CDR2 sequences are SEHNR and FQNEAQ (reference sequence). Here the CDR3 DNA reads TGTGCCAGCAGCTTAGGAGCTTCGGGGGGAGGAAATGAAAAACTGTTTTTT. Translation: CASSLGASGGGNEKLFF.

The chain has TRBV28 and TRBJ1-2, with TRBD1 as a possible D gene (6 bases). CDR1 is MDHEN, CDR2 SYDVKM, per germline. This CDR3 has 14 residues. V dropped 6 bases and J dropped 2 bases, with 13 bases sitting between them. CDR3 nucleotide sequence: TGTGCCAGCAGCGGGGGGCGGCCGAACTATGGCTACACCTTC. It codes for CASSGGRPNYGYTF.

This clonotype was counted once. The chain couples TRBV9 to TRBJ2-5; maybe TRBD2 (7 bases). TRBJ2-7 explains the end of the DNA better; the J call may be wrong. This CDR3 is 14 amino acids long. Germline CDR1 is SGDLS and CDR2 is YYNGEE. CDR3 nucleotides: TGTGCCAGCAGCGCACGGGGGGCGACATACGAGCAGTACTTC. This translates into CASSARGATYEQYF.

This chain connects TRBV7-9 to TRBJ2-7; 9 bases are shared with TRBD2. Germline V gene sequence: CDR1 SEHNR, CDR2 FQNEAQ (reference sequence). This CDR3 region has 14 residues. Trimming at V came to 4 bases and at J to 13 bases, leaving 14 bases not matched to a gene. CDR3 amino acids: CASSSSSGGPLDYF. CDR3 bases: TGTGCCAGCAGCTCTAGTAGCGGGGGCCCGTTAGATTACTTC.

The chain links TRBV6-1 to TRBJ1-2; D is unclear. Per the germline V gene, CDR1 is MNHNS and CDR2 is SASEGT. V lost 4 bases to trimming and J lost 7 bases, with 22 bases between them. This CDR3 region has 16 residues. CDR3 loop: CASSVVIELGSAGYTF. The CDR3 DNA sequence: TGTGCCAGCAGTGTTGTAATAGAATTGGGGTCTGCTGGCTACACCTTC.